This T cell receptor (beta chain) was captured in a study of B cell selection in AIRE deficiency. On this clone: No antigen is known for it.

Sorting defined conventional CD4 T cells as CD4+CD127+. The study, taken as a whole, reports: Healthy donors alone shared 31.6% of around 3,700 Treg sequences; patients alone more than 8.5%. About 30.6% of healthy-shared Treg TCRbeta sequences appeared in patient Tconv cells.

Sequencing used immunoSEQ multiplex PCR; TCRdb keeps in-frame clones, though not all of them. The data contain 20,000 to 25,000 clones, approximately 97% of them singletons. V lost 2 bases and J 1 base, leaving 7 bases between the germline ends. The CDR3 is 13 residues long. Germline V gene sequence: CDR1 SGHNT, CDR2 YYREEE (reference sequence). This receptor was taken from a human donor with AIRE deficiency. The chain is built from TRBV5-4 and TRBJ2-7; D is unresolved. The sequenced material came from conventional CD4+ T cells sorted from PBMCs. The CDR3 region is CASSFLGSYEQYF. CDR3 bases: TGTGCCAGCAGCTTTCTAGGTTCCTACGAGCAGTACTTC. The complete variable domain, with remaining parts taken from reference TRBV5-4 and TRBJ2-7, reads ETGVTQSPTHLIKTRGQQVTLRCSSQSGHNTVSWYQQALGQGPQFIFQYYREEENGRGNFPPRFSGLQFPNYSSELNVNALELDDSALYLCASSFLGSYEQYFGPGTRLTVT.